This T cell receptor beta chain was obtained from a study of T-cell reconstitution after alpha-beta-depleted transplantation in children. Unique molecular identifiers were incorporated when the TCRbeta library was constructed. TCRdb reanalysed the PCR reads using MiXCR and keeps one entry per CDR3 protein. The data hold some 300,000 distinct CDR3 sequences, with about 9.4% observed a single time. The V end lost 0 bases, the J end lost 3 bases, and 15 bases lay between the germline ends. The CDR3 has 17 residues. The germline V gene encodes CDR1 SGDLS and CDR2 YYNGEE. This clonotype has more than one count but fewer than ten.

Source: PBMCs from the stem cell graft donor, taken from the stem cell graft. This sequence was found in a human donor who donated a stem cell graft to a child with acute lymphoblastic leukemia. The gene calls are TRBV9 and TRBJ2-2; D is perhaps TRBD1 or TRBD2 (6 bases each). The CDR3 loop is CASSVVGGPMHTGELFF. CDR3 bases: TGTGCCAGCAGCGTAGTCGGGGGCCCTATGCACACCGGGGAGCTGTTTTTT.